The sequence of this T cell receptor beta chain was determined in a study of blood T cell repertoires in COVID-19. Whole-study context: The origin of the acute and convalescent COVID-19 samples was the United States, Italy and Spain. Sample material is recorded as cDNA or gDNA derived from T cells, B-cell-depleted T cells, or PBMCs.

This clone appeared a few times. This CDR3 is 16 amino acids long. Germline-derived CDR1 and CDR2 are GTSNPN and SVGIG (reference sequence). V was pared by 0 bases and J by 0 bases, with 12 bases between. Seattle enrolled patients during active infection and tracked them longitudinally. Per the authors' pipeline: Scientists estimated how many nucleated cells there were by amplifying reference gene primers. TCRdb's table, derived via immunoSEQ multiplex PCR, lists solely in-frame clones and lacks some. That table furnishes V, J and clone size, whereas the DNA furnished D and trimming. The table lists 130,000 to 150,000 clones, 80% to 90% of them singletons, with roughly 8% in the top ten.

V gene TRBV30 combines with J gene TRBJ1-3; no definite D call. The sequencing input was peripheral blood. This receptor was taken from a woman aged 55-70 years with COVID-19, enrolled during active disease. The CDR3 nucleotides are TGTGCCTGGAGTGTCCAACAGTCAGGCTCTGGAAACACCATATATTTT. Encoded protein: CAWSVQQSGSGNTIYF.